These T cell receptor beta chains were read from a single sample in a study of cytomegalovirus exposure and HLA in healthy donors. Assay used: immunoSEQ multiplex PCR; TCRdb lists only in-frame clones, some missing. This sample has 200,000 to 250,000 clones, with around 80% found just once. The material sequenced was PBMCs. The source is a boy younger than 18 in good health and CMV-seronegative. Each CDR3 is given with its conserved first and last residue. The D gene is left open where the match is weak. Rows give clone size only sometimes, using once, few, many, or a class for an expanded clone.

d_call: .; clone_size: .; v_call: TRBV10-3; j_call: TRBJ2-1; cdr3_aa: CAIRSRVNEQFF; cdr3_nt: TGTGCCATCAGGAGCAGGGTCAATGAGCAGTTCTTC
d_call: TRBD1; clone_size: .; v_call: TRBV9; j_call: TRBJ1-1; cdr3_aa: CASSLSTGGEEAFF; cdr3_nt: TGTGCCAGCAGCCTCTCTACAGGGGGCGAGGAGGCTTTCTTT
d_call: .; clone_size: .; v_call: TRBV7-3; j_call: TRBJ1-2; cdr3_aa: CASRRDSSGYTF; cdr3_nt: TGTGCCAGCAGACGAGACAGTTCTGGCTACACCTTC
d_call: TRBD1; clone_size: .; v_call: TRBV11-2; j_call: TRBJ2-1; cdr3_aa: CASSSYQGARNEQFF; cdr3_nt: TGTGCCAGCAGCTCCTACCAGGGGGCAAGGAATGAGCAGTTCTTC
d_call: .; clone_size: .; v_call: TRBV6-6; j_call: TRBJ2-2; cdr3_aa: CASSYEGRGSGELFF; cdr3_nt: TGTGCCAGCAGTTACGAGGGACGGGGGTCCGGGGAGCTGTTTTTT
d_call: TRBD1; clone_size: .; v_call: TRBV5-1; j_call: TRBJ1-3; cdr3_aa: CASSLTGTAGNTIYF; cdr3_nt: TGCGCCAGCAGCTTGACCGGGACAGCTGGAAACACCATATATTTT
d_call: .; clone_size: .; v_call: TRBV7-2; j_call: TRBJ1-3; cdr3_aa: CASSWGRVNSGNTIYF; cdr3_nt: TGTGCCAGCAGCTGGGGCAGGGTCAATTCTGGAAACACCATATATTTT
d_call: TRBD1; clone_size: .; v_call: TRBV19; j_call: TRBJ1-2; cdr3_aa: CASSIDGGQGGGYTF; cdr3_nt: TGTGCCAGTAGTATAGATGGAGGACAGGGAGGTGGCTACACCTTC
d_call: .; clone_size: .; v_call: TRBV5-4; j_call: TRBJ2-7; cdr3_aa: CASSLGTAGPYEQYF; cdr3_nt: TGTGCCAGCAGCTTGGGGACAGCTGGCCCCTACGAGCAGTACTTC
d_call: .; clone_size: .; v_call: TRBV6-5; j_call: TRBJ1-1; cdr3_aa: CASSYRPATNTEAFF; cdr3_nt: TGTGCCAGCAGTTATAGGCCAGCGACGAACACTGAAGCTTTCTTT
d_call: TRBD1; clone_size: few; v_call: TRBV6-5; j_call: TRBJ2-7; cdr3_aa: CASSFRDSYYEQYF; cdr3_nt: TGTGCCAGCAGTTTCCGGGACAGCTACTACGAGCAGTACTTC
d_call: .; clone_size: few; v_call: TRBV5-5; j_call: TRBJ2-3; cdr3_aa: CASSFEVSTDTQYF; cdr3_nt: TGTGCCAGCAGCTTTGAGGTTAGCACAGATACGCAGTATTTT
d_call: .; clone_size: .; v_call: TRBV5-8; j_call: TRBJ1-2; cdr3_aa: CASSFTGLANYGYTF; cdr3_nt: TGTGCCAGCAGCTTCACAGGGCTTGCTAACTATGGCTACACCTTC
d_call: TRBD1; clone_size: once; v_call: TRBV7-3; j_call: TRBJ2-5; cdr3_aa: CASSLFQGAGETQYF; cdr3_nt: TGTGCCAGCAGCTTATTTCAGGGGGCGGGAGAGACCCAGTACTTC
d_call: TRBD2; clone_size: .; v_call: TRBV5-1; j_call: TRBJ2-7; cdr3_aa: CASSIDISGSREQYF; cdr3_nt: TGCGCCAGCAGCATCGATATTAGCGGGAGTCGCGAGCAGTACTTC
d_call: .; clone_size: .; v_call: TRBV30; j_call: TRBJ1-2; cdr3_aa: CAWSALYGYTF; cdr3_nt: TGTGCCTGGAGTGCCTTGTATGGCTACACCTTC
d_call: .; clone_size: .; v_call: TRBV27; j_call: TRBJ2-3; cdr3_aa: CASSLLGGRSDTQYF; cdr3_nt: TGTGCCAGCAGTTTATTGGGGGGGCGGTCAGATACGCAGTATTTT
d_call: .; clone_size: .; v_call: TRBV14; j_call: TRBJ1-2; cdr3_aa: CASSQGRFTRGYTF; cdr3_nt: TGTGCCAGCAGCCAAGGGAGATTCACTCGAGGCTACACCTTC
d_call: .; clone_size: .; v_call: TRBV7-6; j_call: TRBJ1-1; cdr3_aa: CASSAARVNTEAFF; cdr3_nt: TGTGCCAGCAGCGCAGCACGGGTGAACACTGAAGCTTTCTTT
d_call: TRBD1; clone_size: .; v_call: TRBV6-5; j_call: TRBJ1-2; cdr3_aa: CASRRDSNYGYTF; cdr3_nt: TGTGCCAGCAGGCGGGACAGTAACTATGGCTACACCTTC
d_call: .; clone_size: .; v_call: TRBV28; j_call: TRBJ1-2; cdr3_aa: CASTQQVRSYGYTF; cdr3_nt: TGTGCCAGCACACAACAGGTCAGGAGCTATGGCTACACCTTC
d_call: .; clone_size: .; v_call: TRBV4-1; j_call: TRBJ2-1; cdr3_aa: CASSQEMGARGEQFF; cdr3_nt: TGCGCCAGCAGCCAAGAAATGGGGGCGAGGGGTGAGCAGTTCTTC
d_call: .; clone_size: .; v_call: TRBV7-3; j_call: TRBJ2-3; cdr3_aa: CASSLTLALTDTQYF; cdr3_nt: TGTGCCAGCAGCTTAACCTTAGCCCTCACAGATACGCAGTATTTT
d_call: .; clone_size: few; v_call: TRBV21-1; j_call: TRBJ1-4; cdr3_aa: CAGRRGERVKGATNEKLFF; cdr3_nt: TGTGCCGGCCGACGTGGTGAAAGGGTCAAGGGGGCAACTAATGAAAAACTGTTTTTT
d_call: .; clone_size: once; v_call: TRBV6-6; j_call: TRBJ1-3; cdr3_aa: CASSHILTGNTIYF; cdr3_nt: TGTGCCAGCAGTCACATTCTCACTGGAAACACCATATATTTT
d_call: TRBD2; clone_size: .; v_call: TRBV10-1; j_call: TRBJ2-1; cdr3_aa: CASTEGLESYNEQFF; cdr3_nt: TGCGCCAGCACCGAGGGACTAGAATCCTACAATGAGCAGTTCTTC
d_call: TRBD2; clone_size: .; v_call: TRBV9; j_call: TRBJ2-7; cdr3_aa: CASSVFAGGYEQYF; cdr3_nt: TGTGCCAGCAGCGTTTTCGCGGGGGGCTACGAGCAGTACTTC
d_call: TRBD2; clone_size: .; v_call: TRBV4-1; j_call: TRBJ2-3; cdr3_aa: CASSLEVRGETYAQYF; cdr3_nt: TGCGCCAGCAGCCTCGAGGTACGGGGGGAGACATACGCGCAGTATTTT
d_call: .; clone_size: few; v_call: TRBV7-7; j_call: TRBJ1-4; cdr3_aa: CASSLLAGNEKLFF; cdr3_nt: TGTGCTAGCAGCTTACTGGCAGGTAATGAAAAACTGTTTTTT
d_call: TRBD1; clone_size: .; v_call: TRBV18; j_call: TRBJ1-1; cdr3_aa: CASSPMGQGVGNTEAFF; cdr3_nt: TGTGCCAGCTCACCAATGGGACAGGGAGTCGGGAACACTGAAGCTTTCTTT
d_call: .; clone_size: .; v_call: TRBV5-1; j_call: TRBJ2-7; cdr3_aa: CASSLEPSLPSYEQYF; cdr3_nt: TGCGCCAGCAGCTTGGAACCGTCTCTACCCTCCTACGAGCAGTACTTC
d_call: .; clone_size: .; v_call: TRBV10-3; j_call: TRBJ1-1; cdr3_aa: CAIRKAENTEAFF; cdr3_nt: TGTGCCATCAGGAAAGCGGAGAACACTGAAGCTTTCTTT
d_call: TRBD1; clone_size: few; v_call: TRBV9; j_call: TRBJ2-1; cdr3_aa: CASSVVPDRDNEQFF; cdr3_nt: TGTGCCAGCAGCGTAGTCCCCGACAGGGACAATGAGCAGTTCTTC
d_call: TRBD2; clone_size: .; v_call: TRBV7-6; j_call: TRBJ2-7; cdr3_aa: CASSLEASGPNYEQYF; cdr3_nt: TGTGCCAGCAGCTTAGAGGCTAGCGGGCCCAACTACGAGCAGTACTTC
d_call: .; clone_size: .; v_call: TRBV7-3; j_call: TRBJ1-2; cdr3_aa: CASSRGQNYGYTF; cdr3_nt: TGTGCCAGCAGTCGCGGACAAAACTATGGCTACACCTTC
d_call: TRBD1; clone_size: .; v_call: TRBV7-3; j_call: TRBJ2-3; cdr3_aa: CASSRTGTGRGDTQYF; cdr3_nt: TGTGCCAGCAGCCGCACCGGGACAGGGCGGGGAGATACGCAGTATTTT
d_call: TRBD2; clone_size: .; v_call: TRBV7-2; j_call: TRBJ2-4; cdr3_aa: CASSSRTSGILGNIQYF; cdr3_nt: TGTGCCAGCAGCTCCCGGACTAGCGGGATTTTAGGGAACATTCAGTACTTC
d_call: .; clone_size: few; v_call: TRBV27; j_call: TRBJ1-1; cdr3_aa: CASSPVRYTEAFF; cdr3_nt: TGTGCCAGCAGCCCGGTCCGTTACACTGAAGCTTTCTTT
d_call: TRBD1; clone_size: .; v_call: TRBV7-9; j_call: TRBJ1-1; cdr3_aa: CASRTGGKESEAFF; cdr3_nt: TGTGCCAGCAGAACAGGGGGAAAGGAGAGTGAAGCTTTCTTT
d_call: TRBD2; clone_size: .; v_call: TRBV19; j_call: TRBJ2-1; cdr3_aa: CASSIYAGGGPFDEQFF; cdr3_nt: TGTGCCAGTAGTATTTATGCCGGCGGGGGGCCGTTCGATGAGCAGTTCTTC
d_call: TRBD1; clone_size: .; v_call: TRBV25-1; j_call: TRBJ1-1; cdr3_aa: CASSETTGAATEAFF; cdr3_nt: TGTGCCAGCAGTGAAACGACAGGGGCGGCCACTGAAGCTTTCTTT
d_call: TRBD2; clone_size: .; v_call: TRBV30; j_call: TRBJ2-3; cdr3_aa: CAWDMGTSGTDTQYF; cdr3_nt: TGTGCCTGGGATATGGGGACTAGCGGGACAGATACGCAGTATTTT
d_call: .; clone_size: .; v_call: TRBV5-1; j_call: TRBJ2-1; cdr3_aa: CASSQPSSYNEQFF; cdr3_nt: TGCGCCAGCAGCCAACCGAGCTCCTACAATGAGCAGTTCTTC
d_call: .; clone_size: .; v_call: TRBV5-1; j_call: TRBJ2-1; cdr3_aa: CASSWAGQYNEQFF; cdr3_nt: TGCGCCAGCAGCTGGGCTGGACAGTACAATGAGCAGTTCTTC
d_call: .; clone_size: .; v_call: TRBV10-3; j_call: TRBJ1-4; cdr3_aa: CAISDIQANEKLFF; cdr3_nt: TGTGCCATCAGTGATATCCAGGCTAATGAAAAACTGTTTTTT
d_call: TRBD1; clone_size: .; v_call: TRBV18; j_call: TRBJ1-6; cdr3_aa: CASSPKGPGQGNSPLHF; cdr3_nt: TGTGCCAGCTCACCGAAGGGCCCGGGACAGGGGAATTCACCCCTCCACTTT
d_call: TRBD2; clone_size: .; v_call: TRBV7-9; j_call: TRBJ2-3; cdr3_aa: CASSLEASGGYTQYF; cdr3_nt: TGTGCCAGCAGCTTAGAGGCTAGCGGGGGGTATACGCAGTATTTT
d_call: .; clone_size: .; v_call: TRBV2; j_call: TRBJ1-1; cdr3_aa: CASSGDTNTEAFF; cdr3_nt: TGTGCCAGCAGTGGCGACACGAACACTGAAGCTTTCTTT
d_call: .; clone_size: .; v_call: TRBV7-3; j_call: TRBJ1-1; cdr3_aa: CASSLTAGNTEAFF; cdr3_nt: TGTGCCAGCAGCTTAACGGCGGGAAACACTGAAGCTTTCTTT